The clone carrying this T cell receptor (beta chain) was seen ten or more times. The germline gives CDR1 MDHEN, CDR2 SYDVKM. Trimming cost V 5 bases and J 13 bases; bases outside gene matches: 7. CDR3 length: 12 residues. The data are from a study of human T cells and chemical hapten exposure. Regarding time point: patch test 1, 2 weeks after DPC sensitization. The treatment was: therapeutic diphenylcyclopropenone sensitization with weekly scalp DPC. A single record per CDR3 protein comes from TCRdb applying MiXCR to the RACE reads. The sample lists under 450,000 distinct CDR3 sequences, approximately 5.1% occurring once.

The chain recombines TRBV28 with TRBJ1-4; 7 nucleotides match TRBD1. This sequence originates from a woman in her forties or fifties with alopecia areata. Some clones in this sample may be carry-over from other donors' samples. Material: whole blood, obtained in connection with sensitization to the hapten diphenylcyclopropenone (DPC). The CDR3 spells CASSPPRGGLFF. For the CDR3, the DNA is TGTGCCAGCAGTCCCCCCAGGGGGGGACTGTTTTTT.